This entry lists 6 T cell receptor beta chains sequenced from one sample in a study of OX40 agonist ivuxolimab in advanced cancers. Data came from immunoSEQ multiplex PCR; TCRdb stores just in-frame clones and leaves some out. The sample has about 7,200 clones; around 80% are singletons. The sequenced sample was CD4+ or CD8+ T cells sorted from blood, obtained in a trial of the OX40 agonist ivuxolimab. The source of these receptors is an adult with an advanced solid tumor such as melanoma, head and neck, liver or kidney cancer.

The chain uses TRBV7-9 and TRBJ2-3; D remains unclear. Looked up from germline, CDR1 is SEHNR and CDR2 is FQNEAQ (reference sequence). V lost 3 bases and J lost 1, with 8 bases in between. This CDR3 has 14 amino acids. The CDR3 spells CASSFVGGTDTQYF. The CDR3 DNA reads TGTGCCAGCAGCTTCGTGGGCGGCACAGATACGCAGTATTTT.

This chain uses TRBV19 with TRBJ2-3; TRBD2 matches 8 bases. J gave up 0 bases and V 6 bases, and 11 bases lay outside the gene matches. This CDR3 spans 17 amino acids. In germline, CDR1 is LNHDA, CDR2 SQIVND (reference sequence). CDR3 nucleotide sequence: TGTGCCAGTAGCCGGGAGGGTGATCACCCTAGCACAGATACGCAGTATTTT. Translated, it gives CASSREGDHPSTDTQYF. The entire variable domain, with the rest obtained from reference TRBV19 and TRBJ2-3, is as follows: DGGITQSPKYLFRKEGQNVTLSCEQNLNHDAMYWYRQDPGQGLRLIYYSQIVNDFQKGDIAEGYSVSREKKESFPLTVTSAQKNPTAFYLCASSREGDHPSTDTQYFGPGTRLTVL.

In the case of this clone: This same CDR3 is encoded by further DNA sequences in the sample. The gene calls are TRBV7-6 and TRBJ2-7; 9 positions agree with TRBD1. CDR1 is SGHVS and CDR2 is FNYEAQ in the germline V gene. V dropped 5 bases and J dropped 1; count of bases not matched to a gene: 3. The CDR3 loop spans 14 amino acids. CDR3 coding DNA: TGTGCCAGCAGCCCCGGGACAGGGTCCTACGAGCAGTACTTC. Amino acid sequence: CASSPGTGSYEQYF.

This chain connects TRBV5-6 to TRBJ2-3; D perhaps matches TRBD1 (5 bases). Germline V gives CDR1 SGHDT, CDR2 YYEEEE. CDR3 size: 16 residues. The germline V and J ends were trimmed by 1 base and 0 bases, with 12 bases remaining between them. The CDR3 reads CASSLLWTISTDTQYF. CDR3 sequence (DNA): TGTGCCAGCAGCTTGCTTTGGACAATAAGCACAGATACGCAGTATTTT.

This clone appeared a few times. The rearrangement uses TRBV9 and TRBJ2-3; D unclear. This CDR3 comprises 12 residues. Germline lookup yields CDR1 SGDLS and CDR2 YYNGEE. Trimming took 0 bases from V and 4 from J, leaving 3 bases between them. The CDR3, as DNA: TGTGCCAGCAGCGTAGTCCCAGATACGCAGTATTTT. Its translation: CASSVVPDTQYF.

As concerns this clone: A junction boundary mismatches the germline segment, possibly from a read error. The V call is TRBV5-3, the J call TRBJ1-1, with D perhaps TRBD1 (5 bases). TRBV5-3 has ORF status, its function being uncertain. The CDR3 is made up of 13 amino acids. The CDR3 sequence: CASSLGGNTEAFF. CDR3 bases: TGTGCCAGCAGCTTGGGGGGGAACACTGAAGCTTTCTTT.